These 10 T cell receptor beta chains came from one sample sequenced in a study of blood T cell repertoires in COVID-19. Measured with immunoSEQ multiplex PCR; TCRdb has only the in-frame clones, and not every one. This table has 110,000 to 150,000 clones, roughly 88% appearing once. Input material: peripheral blood. The origin of the receptors is a woman aged 45-59 years with acute or convalescent COVID-19.

This clone was observed a handful of times. J is TRBJ2-1 and V is TRBV3-1 (or the pseudogene TRBV3-2); D uncertain. The germline V and J ends were trimmed by 0 bases and 4 bases, with 10 bases remaining between them. The CDR3 has 15 residues. Germline V CDR1 and CDR2: LGHDT, YNNKEL (reference sequence). The CDR3 loop is CASSQDNEAYNEQFF. The CDR3 DNA reads TGTGCCAGCAGCCAAGATAACGAGGCTTACAATGAGCAGTTCTTC.

The chain recombines TRBV7-2 with TRBJ2-7; D is ambiguous. Germline-derived CDR1 and CDR2 are SGHTA and FQGNSA. Trimming cost V 2 bases and J 0 bases, with 11 bases left between them. CDR3 length: 15 residues. The CDR3 sequence is CASSLNYQSSYEQYF. CDR3 DNA sequence: TGTGCCAGCAGCTTAAACTATCAGAGCTCCTACGAGCAGTACTTC.

The chain uses TRBV18 and TRBJ1-3; D might be TRBD1 (6 bases). Germline V CDR1 and CDR2: KGHSH, LQKENI. Trimming cost V 3 bases and J 0 bases, with 9 bases left between them. This CDR3 contains 15 residues. The CDR3 sequence is CASSPGQSSGNTIYF. The CDR3 DNA reads TGTGCCAGCTCACCCGGACAGAGCTCTGGAAACACCATATATTTT. Looking up the rest from reference TRBV18 and TRBJ1-3 gives the full variable domain: NAGVMQNPRHLVRRRGQEARLRCSPMKGHSHVYWYRQLPEEGLKFMVYLQKENIIDESGMPKERFSAEFPKEGPSILRIQQVVRGDSAAYFCASSPGQSSGNTIYFGEGSWLTVV.

The rearrangement links TRBV6-2 or TRBV6-3 to TRBJ1-5, with D unresolved. Per germline, CDR1 MNHEY and CDR2 SVGEGT. The CDR3 spans 15 residues. V was pared by 5 bases and J by 5 bases, with 16 bases between. The CDR3 DNA sequence: TGTGCCAGCAGTGGCGGACGGAGGTCCTATCAGCCCCAGCATTTT. Protein sequence: CASSGGRRSYQPQHF.

The chain joins TRBV11-2 to TRBJ2-2, with D uncertain. Trimming left V 3 bases short and J 2 bases short, with 4 bases between. Germline V gene data show CDR1 as SGHAT and CDR2 as FQNNGV. The CDR3 covers 13 residues. In DNA, the CDR3 is TGTGCCAGCAGCTTGTCTAACACCGGGGAGCTGTTTTTT. Translating it yields CASSLSNTGELFF. Combining the CDR3 with reference TRBV11-2 and TRBJ2-2 gives the whole variable domain EAGVAQSPRYKIIEKRQSVAFWCNPISGHATLYWYQQILGQGPKLLIQFQNNGVVDDSQLPKDRFSAERLKGVDSTLKIQPAKLEDSAVYLCASSLSNTGELFFGEGSRLTVL.

This chain links TRBV10-3 with TRBJ2-7; D gene ambiguous. This CDR3 region has 14 residues. The germline V gene has CDR1 ENHRY and CDR2 SYGVKD. The ends were cut back, 2 bases at V and 9 bases at J, with 17 bases in the middle. In nucleotides, the CDR3 is TGTGCCATCAGTGAGGGCGGCTCCCGGCCTCCGCAGTACTTC. This gives the protein CAISEGGSRPPQYF.

The CDR3: CATSTGTGGGLGRELFF. Written as DNA, the CDR3 is TGTGCCACCTCTACCGGGACAGGGGGCGGCCTAGGCCGGGAGCTGTTTTTT. J is TRBJ2-2 and V is TRBV24-1; 12 positions match TRBD1. Germline CDR1 reads KGHDR; CDR2 reads SFDVKD. The CDR3 extends over 17 amino acids. Trimming at V came to 9 bases and at J to 9 bases, leaving 16 bases not matched to a gene.

The chain links TRBV7-2 to TRBJ1-2; D is perhaps TRBD1 (5 bases). The CDR3 has 14 residues. V was clipped by 1 base and J by 4 bases, with 10 bases between them. Germline V gene sequence: CDR1 SGHTA, CDR2 FQGNSA. CDR3 region: CASSLVEGLYGYTF. The CDR3 DNA reads as TGTGCCAGCAGCTTAGTTGAGGGACTCTATGGCTACACCTTC.

The chain recombines TRBV19 with TRBJ1-6; 9 bases map to TRBD1. This CDR3 has 14 amino acids. Losses at the gene ends were 9 bases for V and 6 bases for J; bases not matched to a gene: 6. The V gene's germline CDR1 is LNHDA and CDR2 SQIVND (reference sequence). The CDR3 reads CASRGGQGNSPLHF. The CDR3 nucleotides read TGTGCCAGCAGGGGGGGACAGGGTAATTCACCCCTCCACTTT.

The V gene is TRBV14, the J gene TRBJ1-1; D remains unclear. This CDR3 spans 13 amino acids. In germline, CDR1 is SGHDN, CDR2 FVKESK. Trimming cost V 4 bases and J 1 base, with 7 bases left between them. Here the CDR3 DNA reads TGTGCCAGCAGCCCCCGACAGAACACTGAAGCTTTCTTT. Its translation is CASSPRQNTEAFF. The entire variable domain, with the rest obtained from reference TRBV14 and TRBJ1-1, is as follows: EAGVTQFPSHSVIEKGQTVTLRCDPISGHDNLYWYRRVMGKEIKFLLHFVKESKQDESGMPNNRFLAERTGGTYSTLKVQPAELEDSGVYFCASSPRQNTEAFFGQGTRLTVV.